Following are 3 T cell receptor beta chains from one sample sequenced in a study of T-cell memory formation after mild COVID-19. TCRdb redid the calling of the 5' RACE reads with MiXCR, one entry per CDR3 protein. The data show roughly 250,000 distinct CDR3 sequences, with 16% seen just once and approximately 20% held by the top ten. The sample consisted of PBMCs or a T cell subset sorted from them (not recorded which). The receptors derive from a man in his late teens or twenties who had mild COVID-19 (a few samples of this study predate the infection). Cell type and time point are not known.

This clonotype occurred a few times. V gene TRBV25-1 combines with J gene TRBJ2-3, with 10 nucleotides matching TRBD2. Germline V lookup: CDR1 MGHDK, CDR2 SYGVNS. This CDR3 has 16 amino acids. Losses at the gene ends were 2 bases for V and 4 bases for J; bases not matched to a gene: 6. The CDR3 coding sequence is TGTGCCAGCAGTGAAAGGCTAGCGGGGGACCCAGATACGCAGTATTTT. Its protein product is CASSERLAGDPDTQYF.

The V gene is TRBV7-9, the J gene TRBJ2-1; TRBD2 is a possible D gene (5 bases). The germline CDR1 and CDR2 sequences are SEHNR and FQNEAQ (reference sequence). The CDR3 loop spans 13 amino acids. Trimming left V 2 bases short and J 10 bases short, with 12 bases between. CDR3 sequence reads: CASSLRNGLEQFF. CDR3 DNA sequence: TGTGCCAGCAGCTTACGGAATGGACTGGAGCAGTTCTTC. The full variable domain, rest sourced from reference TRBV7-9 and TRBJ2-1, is DTGVSQNPRHKITKRGQNVTFRCDPISEHNRLYWYRQTLGQGPEFLTYFQNEAQLEKSRLLSDRFSAERPKGSFSTLEIQRTEQGDSAMYLCASSLRNGLEQFFGPGTRLTVL.

The CDR3 region has the DNA TGTGCCAGCAGTTCCTTCCGGGACAGGGGGATAATTCTGCCCCAGCATTTT. Translating it yields CASSSFRDRGIILPQHF. This rearrangement joins TRBV6-5 to TRBJ1-5, with 11 bases aligning to TRBD1. Germline V gene sequence: CDR1 MNHEY, CDR2 SVGAGI. The CDR3 has 17 residues. Germline trimming cut 4 bases from V and 9 bases from J; bases unmatched to any gene: 14.